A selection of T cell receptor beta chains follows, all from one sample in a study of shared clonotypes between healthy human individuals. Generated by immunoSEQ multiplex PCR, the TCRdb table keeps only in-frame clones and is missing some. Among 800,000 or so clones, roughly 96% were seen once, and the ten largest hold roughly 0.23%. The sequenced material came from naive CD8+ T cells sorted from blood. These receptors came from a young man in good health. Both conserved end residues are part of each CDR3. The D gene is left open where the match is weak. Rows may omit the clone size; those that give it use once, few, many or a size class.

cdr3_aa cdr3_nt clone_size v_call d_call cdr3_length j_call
CASGGTSRREQYF TGTGCCAGCGGTGGGACCTCTAGGCGAGAGCAGTACTTC - TRBV11-3 - 13 TRBJ2-7
CASSLNRNYEQYF TGTGCCAGCAGCTTAAACAGAAACTACGAGCAGTACTTC - TRBV7-9 - 13 TRBJ2-7
CATSRDLAGYNEQFF TGTGCCACCAGCAGAGACTTAGCGGGGTACAATGAGCAGTTCTTC - TRBV15 TRBD2 15 TRBJ2-1
CASSPELTYRDEQYF TGCGCCAGCAGCCCAGAACTCACCTACAGGGACGAGCAGTACTTC - TRBV4-1 - 15 TRBJ2-7
CASSQDEGQGPYEQYF TGTGCCAGCAGCCAGGATGAGGGACAGGGCCCCTACGAGCAGTACTTC - TRBV7-9 TRBD1 16 TRBJ2-7
CSDDRGSWEDGYTF TGCAGCGATGACCGGGGGAGCTGGGAGGATGGCTACACCTTC - TRBV29-1 - 14 TRBJ1-2
CASSLFLAGVEETQYF TGTGCCAGCAGCTTATTCCTAGCGGGGGTGGAAGAGACCCAGTACTTC - TRBV7-6 TRBD2 16 TRBJ2-5
CASSPTSYNEQFF TGTGCCAGCAGCCCGACCTCCTACAATGAGCAGTTCTTC - TRBV7-2 - 13 TRBJ2-1
CASSDSVYEQYF TGTGCCAGCAGTGACTCTGTGTACGAGCAGTACTTC - TRBV7-6 - 12 TRBJ2-7
CASSAKGLAGGPGNEQFF TGTGCCAGCAGCGCCAAAGGACTAGCGGGAGGGCCAGGCAATGAGCAGTTCTTC - TRBV7-9 TRBD2 18 TRBJ2-1
CASRETYNEQFF TGTGCCAGCAGAGAGACCTACAATGAGCAGTTCTTC - TRBV27 - 12 TRBJ2-1
CASGAGTVYNEQFF TGTGCCAGCGGCGCCGGGACAGTTTACAATGAGCAGTTCTTC - TRBV6-6 TRBD1 14 TRBJ2-1
CASSVGTLLTDTQYF TGTGCCAGCAGCGTAGGGACTCTTCTCACAGATACGCAGTATTTT - TRBV9 - 15 TRBJ2-3
CASSSIRIQGITEAFF TGTGCCAGCAGTTCCATCCGAATCCAGGGAATAACTGAAGCTTTCTTT - TRBV27 - 16 TRBJ1-1
CASSQLAESSYEQYF TGCGCCAGCAGCCAACTAGCGGAGAGCTCCTACGAGCAGTACTTC - TRBV4-1 TRBD2 15 TRBJ2-7
CASSVPSGRTDTQYF TGTGCCAGCAGCGTGCCTAGCGGGAGAACAGATACGCAGTATTTT - TRBV9 TRBD2 15 TRBJ2-3
CASSSGTEATNEKLFF TGTGCCAGCAGCTCCGGGACGGAAGCAACTAATGAAAAACTGTTTTTT - TRBV5-5 - 16 TRBJ1-4
CAWGGENTEAFF TGTGCCTGGGGGGGCGAGAACACTGAAGCTTTCTTT - TRBV30 - 12 TRBJ1-1
CASSPWTSGTDTQYF TGTGCCAGCAGCCCCTGGACTAGCGGCACAGATACGCAGTATTTT - TRBV7-9 TRBD2 15 TRBJ2-3
CASSISTGTGYHEQYF TGTGCCAGCAGCATATCGACCGGGACAGGGTACCACGAGCAGTACTTC - TRBV21-1 - 16 TRBJ2-7
CASSPTRDRGQETQYF TGTGCCAGCAGCCCGACCCGTGACAGGGGCCAAGAGACCCAGTACTTC - TRBV14 TRBD1 16 TRBJ2-5
CASSLVGTYNEQFF TGTGCCAGCAGTTTAGTCGGGACCTACAATGAGCAGTTCTTC once TRBV27 - 14 TRBJ2-1
CASSPRTGAYNEQFF TGTGCCAGCAGTCCTAGGACAGGAGCCTACAATGAGCAGTTCTTC - TRBV28 TRBD1 15 TRBJ2-1
CASSPDGWYSNQPQHF TGTGCCAGCTCACCGGACGGGTGGTATAGCAATCAGCCCCAGCATTTT - TRBV18 - 16 TRBJ1-5
CASSLSNRYEQYF TGTGCCAGCAGTTTATCAAATCGCTACGAGCAGTACTTC - TRBV27 - 13 TRBJ2-7
CASSPRDQETQYF TGTGCCAGCAGCCCCAGGGACCAAGAGACCCAGTACTTC - TRBV7-8 - 13 TRBJ2-5
CASSYLQVTEAFF TGTGCCAGCAGCTACCTCCAAGTCACTGAAGCTTTCTTT - TRBV7-9 - 13 TRBJ1-1
CASSETGLTDTQYF TGCGCCAGCAGTGAGACGGGGCTCACAGATACGCAGTATTTT - TRBV10-1 - 14 TRBJ2-3
CASTLSQGNQPQHF TGTGCCAGCACCCTAAGTCAGGGCAATCAGCCCCAGCATTTT few TRBV2 - 14 TRBJ1-5
CASSLAYGRRAKYF TGTGCCAGCAGCTTAGCTTACGGGCGGAGGGCGAAGTACTTC - TRBV11-2 - 14 TRBJ2-7
CASSVDALSGNYEQYF TGTGCCAGCAGCGTAGACGCCCTTAGCGGCAACTACGAGCAGTACTTC - TRBV9 - 16 TRBJ2-7
CASSYGTQTYEQYF TGTGCCAGCAGTTATGGGACTCAGACCTACGAGCAGTACTTC - TRBV6-5 - 14 TRBJ2-7
CASRGTGGNYEQYF TGTGCCTCCAGGGGGACAGGGGGCAACTACGAGCAGTACTTC - TRBV10-3 TRBD1 14 TRBJ2-7
CASSLDRGTSRETQYF TGCGCCAGCAGCTTGGATAGGGGGACCTCACGAGAGACCCAGTACTTC - TRBV5-1 - 16 TRBJ2-5
CASSPGTAYEQYF TGTGCCAGTAGTCCGGGGACAGCCTACGAGCAGTACTTC - TRBV19 TRBD1 13 TRBJ2-7
CASSLADSYNEQFF TGTGCCAGCAGTTTAGCGGATTCCTACAATGAGCAGTTCTTC - TRBV27 - 14 TRBJ2-1
CAGAGALGYNEQFF TGTGCCGGAGCAGGGGCGCTGGGCTACAATGAGCAGTTCTTC - TRBV6-1 - 14 TRBJ2-1
CATSRGAGIGYNEQFF TGTGCCACCAGCAGAGGAGCAGGGATAGGGTACAATGAGCAGTTCTTC - TRBV15 - 16 TRBJ2-1
CSVEGYLNYGYTF TGCAGCGTTGAGGGGTACCTCAACTATGGCTACACCTTC - TRBV29-1 - 13 TRBJ1-2
CASSQAPGGNPYEQYF TGCGCCAGCAGCCAAGCCCCTGGGGGTAATCCCTACGAGCAGTACTTC once TRBV4-3 - 16 TRBJ2-7
CASRTWGTGSYNEQFF TGTGCCAGCAGAACCTGGGGGACGGGCTCCTACAATGAGCAGTTCTTC - TRBV11-2 - 16 TRBJ2-1
CASSYPLTEAKNIQYF TGTGCCAGCAGTTACCCTTTGACAGAAGCCAAAAACATTCAGTACTTC - TRBV28 - 16 TRBJ2-4
CASRSSGRADTGELFF TGTGCCAGCAGGTCTAGCGGGAGGGCTGACACCGGGGAGCTGTTTTTT - TRBV7-9 TRBD2 16 TRBJ2-2
CASRDTSENTDTQYF TGTGCCAGCAGGGATACTAGCGAGAACACAGATACGCAGTATTTT - TRBV2 TRBD2 15 TRBJ2-3
CAGGTGPNQPQHF TGTGCCGGGGGGACAGGCCCTAATCAGCCCCAGCATTTT - TRBV10-3 TRBD1 13 TRBJ1-5
CASRLPLGETQYF TGTGCCAGCAGGCTCCCCCTCGGAGAGACCCAGTACTTC - TRBV7-9 - 13 TRBJ2-5
CASSFGTSSTDTQYF TGTGCCAGCAGCTTTGGTACTAGCAGCACAGATACGCAGTATTTT - TRBV7-9 - 15 TRBJ2-3
CASNPGNAGNTIYF TGTGCCAGCAACCCGGGTAACGCTGGAAACACCATATATTTT - TRBV6-5 - 14 TRBJ1-3
CASSPFGLDGETQYF TGTGCCAGCAGCCCTTTTGGACTCGACGGAGAGACCCAGTACTTC - TRBV7-2 - 15 TRBJ2-5
CSAYKYYGYTF TGCAGCGCCTACAAGTACTACGGCTACACCTTC - TRBV29-1 - 11 TRBJ1-2
CASSELRWGQGETQYF TGTGCCAGCAGTGAATTAAGATGGGGACAGGGAGAGACCCAGTACTTC - TRBV25-1 TRBD1 16 TRBJ2-5
CASSLFPSSKTRQETQYF TGTGCCAGCAGCTTATTTCCTAGTAGTAAAACCCGACAAGAGACCCAGTACTTC once TRBV7-9 - 18 TRBJ2-5
CASSRGTGELFF TGTGCCAGCTCCCGGGGCACCGGGGAGCTGTTTTTT - TRBV9 - 12 TRBJ2-2